Shown below are 21 T cell receptor beta chains from a single sample sequenced in a study of blood T cells in healthy people across ages. The second PCR ran roughly 7 to 12 cycles with a sample-barcoded 5' primer and J-beta primers. TCRdb re-analysed the 5' RACE reads in MiXCR, keeping a single row per CDR3 protein. This table holds approximately 940,000 distinct CDR3 sequences, 45% to 50% found once. The specimen was blood. The receptors derive from a man aged 25-45 years in good health.

The rearrangement joins TRBV14 to TRBJ2-1; possible D gene TRBD1, 5 bases. Deletions cut 0 bases from V and 5 bases from J, with 8 bases between. CDR1 is SGHDN and CDR2 is FVKESK in the germline V gene. The CDR3 covers 14 residues. CDR3 region: CASSQDLRDNEQFF. Written as DNA, the CDR3 is TGTGCCAGCAGCCAAGATCTCAGGGACAATGAGCAGTTCTTC.

The chain's CDR3 is CASSAGLASSYNEQFF. CDR3 in DNA: TGTGCCAGCAGCGCCGGACTAGCGAGCTCCTACAATGAGCAGTTCTTC. The V gene is TRBV7-2, the J gene TRBJ2-1; 9 nucleotides agree with TRBD2. The ends lost 5 bases at V and 0 bases at J; junction bases unmatched: 5. The germline V gene has CDR1 SGHTA and CDR2 FQGNSA. There are 16 residues in the CDR3.

The rearrangement uses TRBV7-2 and TRBJ2-7; D is perhaps TRBD1 (6 bases). Germline V gives CDR1 SGHTA, CDR2 FQGNSA. Trimming cost V 5 bases and J 2 bases, with 16 bases left between them. The CDR3 loop spans 15 amino acids. CDR3 sequence (DNA): TGTGCCAGCAGCCCGCGTCACAGGGAAGCCTACGAGCAGTACTTC. Its translation: CASSPRHREAYEQYF. Combining the CDR3 with reference TRBV7-2 and TRBJ2-7 gives the whole variable domain GAGVSQSPSNKVTEKGKDVELRCDPISGHTALYWYRQSLGQGLEFLIYFQGNSAPDKSGLPSDRFSAERTGGSVSTLTIQRTQQEDSAVYLCASSPRHREAYEQYFGPGTRLTVT.

The chain recombines TRBV20-1 with TRBJ1-6; D not resolved. Germline assignment: CDR1 DFQATT and CDR2 SNEGSKA (reference sequence). The CDR3 is 11 amino acids. V lost 7 bases to trimming and J lost 14 bases, with 15 bases between them. As DNA, the CDR3 is TGCAGTGTCAGGTCGTGGGGTGCCCTCCACTTT. This codes for CSVRSWGALHF.

The gene calls are TRBV20-1 and TRBJ2-1, with D perhaps given as TRBD1 or TRBD2 (6 bases each). Trimming took 1 base from V and 10 from J, leaving 11 bases between them. Germline V gene lookup returns CDR1 DFQATT and CDR2 SNEGSKA (reference sequence). The CDR3 length is 12 residues. DNA for the CDR3: TGCAGTGCTAGAGGAGGGGGAGGCGAGCAGTTCTTC. Translated: CSARGGGGEQFF.

The chain joins TRBV9 to TRBJ2-1; TRBD1 matches at 9 bases. V gave up 2 bases and J gave up 5 bases; unmatched junction bases: 5. Per the germline V gene, CDR1 is SGDLS and CDR2 is YYNGEE. This CDR3 comprises 15 residues. CDR3 sequence: CASSVRQGVDNEQFF. The DNA of the CDR3 is TGTGCCAGCAGCGTTCGACAGGGGGTAGACAATGAGCAGTTCTTC. The full variable domain, rest sourced from reference TRBV9 and TRBJ2-1, is DSGVTQTPKHLITATGQRVTLRCSPRSGDLSVYWYQQSLDQGLQFLIQYYNGEERAKGNILERFSAQQFPDLHSELNLSSLELGDSALYFCASSVRQGVDNEQFFGPGTRLTVL.

This clonotype was found a few times. The chain couples TRBV27 to TRBJ2-5; D might be TRBD1 (6 bases). Germline assignment: CDR1 MNHEY and CDR2 SMNVEV (reference sequence). The CDR3 runs 15 residues. V was pared by 3 bases and J by 4 bases, with 15 bases between. The CDR3 region is CASSFRDTRGETQYF. The CDR3, as DNA: TGTGCCAGCAGTTTCCGGGACACCCGGGGAGAGACCCAGTACTTC.

This sequence joins TRBV4-1 and TRBJ2-1; 13 nucleotides align to TRBD2. The J call may not be correct, given that the DNA end is closer to TRBJ2-7. Germline CDR1 and CDR2: MGHRA and YSYEKL. The CDR3 length is 17 residues. The CDR3 bases are TGCGCCAGCAGCCAAGTTCCCGGGACTAGCGGGGACTACGAGCAGTACTTC. This gives the protein CASSQVPGTSGDYEQYF.

This chain links TRBV28 with TRBJ1-2; 7 nucleotides align to TRBD1. Germline V gene data show CDR1 as MDHEN and CDR2 as SYDVKM. V lost 4 bases and J lost 6; bases outside the gene matches: 11. CDR3 length: 15 amino acids. The CDR3 sequence: CASSSPLGQAHGYTF. Written as DNA, the CDR3 is TGTGCCAGCAGTTCCCCACTCGGACAGGCCCATGGCTACACCTTC.

The chain employs TRBV29-1 and TRBJ1-4; 7 bases agree with TRBD1. This CDR3 spans 13 amino acids. Losses at the gene ends were 6 bases for V and 3 bases for J; bases not matched to a gene: 4. CDR1 and CDR2 (germline): SQVTM, ANQGSEA. CDR3 DNA sequence: TGCAGCGTCCGGGACAGCCCTAATGAAAAACTGTTTTTT. It translates to CSVRDSPNEKLFF. The full variable domain, in which reference TRBV29-1 and TRBJ1-4 provide the parts outside the CDR3, is SAVISQKPSRDICQRGTSLTIQCQVDSQVTMMFWYRQQPGQSLTLIATANQGSEATYESGFVIDKFPISRPNLTFSTLTVSNMSPEDSSIYLCSVRDSPNEKLFFGSGTQLSVL.

This clonotype showed up just once. The genes are TRBV4-2 and TRBJ2-6; D is perhaps TRBD1 (5 bases). The V gene lost 2 bases and the J gene lost 3 bases, with 11 bases spanning the gap. CDR1 and CDR2 from the germline V gene are LGHNA and YNFKEQ. The CDR3 is made up of 16 amino acids. CDR3 amino acids: CASSQRAGNGANVLTF. CDR3 bases: TGTGCCAGCAGCCAACGGGCAGGGAATGGGGCCAACGTCCTGACTTTC.

Regarding this clonotype: A much larger clone differs by one base, so this may be a read error. The V call is TRBV5-1, the J call TRBJ2-4; D possibly uses TRBD1 or TRBD2 (5 bases each). The CDR3 spans 11 residues. The germline CDR1 and CDR2 sequences are SGHRS and YFSETQ. CDR3 bases: TGCGTCAGCAGCGGACGAGGGGAGCAGTACTTC. Protein product: CVSSGRGEQYF.

The genes are TRBV3-1 and TRBJ2-5, with D possibly matching TRBD1 (6 bases). This CDR3 region has 13 residues. CDR1 and CDR2 from the germline V gene are LGHDT and YNNKEL (reference sequence). Trimming removed 8 bases from V and 4 bases from J, with 14 bases in between. Written as DNA, the CDR3 is TGTGCCAGCCGGCCCCAGGGGCTAGAGACCCAGTACTTC. This sequence encodes CASRPQGLETQYF.

The V call is TRBV7-2, the J call TRBJ1-1, with TRBD1 identical over 9 bases. This CDR3 has 18 amino acids. Trimming cost V 5 bases and J 4 bases; bases outside gene matches: 17. The germline gives CDR1 SGHTA, CDR2 FQGNSA. The DNA of the CDR3 is TGTGCCAGCAGCCTCCGGAGGACAGGGGAATCTCTAAGCACTGAAGCTTTCTTT. It yields the protein CASSLRRTGESLSTEAFF.

The V gene is TRBV19, the J gene TRBJ2-5; tentative D call: TRBD2 (6 bases). Trimming took 5 bases from V and 3 from J, leaving 10 bases between them. CDR1 and CDR2 (germline): LNHDA, SQIVND (reference sequence). The CDR3 sequence is 13 residues long. Here the CDR3 reads CASSQTREETQYF. DNA for the CDR3: TGTGCCAGTAGTCAGACTAGAGAAGAGACCCAGTACTTC.

The genes are TRBV3-1 and TRBJ2-1, with 8 bases identical to TRBD2. The germline V gene has CDR1 LGHDT and CDR2 YNNKEL (reference sequence). The V gene end was trimmed by 1 base and the J gene end by 7 bases; junction bases not matched to a gene: 3. This CDR3 region has 14 residues. This CDR3 reads CASSQAGTSNEQFF. The CDR3 region has the DNA TGTGCCAGCAGCCAAGCCGGGACTAGTAATGAGCAGTTCTTC.

The chain couples TRBV5-6 to TRBJ2-6; D ambiguous. CDR1 and CDR2 (germline): SGHDT, YYEEEE. V was cut by 7 bases and J by 0 bases, with 14 bases left in between. This CDR3 has 16 residues. The chain's CDR3 is CASQTQTISGANVLTF. For the CDR3, the DNA is TGTGCCAGCCAGACGCAGACAATCTCTGGGGCCAACGTCCTGACTTTC.

The sample holds a few counts of this clonotype. V is TRBV7-2 and J is TRBJ2-7; TRBD1 agrees at 9 bases. The V and J ends lost 2 bases and 2 bases, in that order; junction bases with no gene match: 7. This CDR3 comprises 16 residues. The germline CDR1 and CDR2 sequences are SGHTA and FQGNSA. The CDR3 DNA is TGTGCCAGCAGCTTAACAGGGGGCGTTAAAGCCTACGAGCAGTACTTC. Its protein product is CASSLTGGVKAYEQYF. Full variable domain (missing parts from reference TRBV7-2 and TRBJ2-7): GAGVSQSPSNKVTEKGKDVELRCDPISGHTALYWYRQSLGQGLEFLIYFQGNSAPDKSGLPSDRFSAERTGGSVSTLTIQRTQQEDSAVYLCASSLTGGVKAYEQYFGPGTRLTVT.

V usage is TRBV6-2 or TRBV6-3 and J usage is TRBJ2-1; possibly TRBD1 for D (5 bases). V lost 6 bases and J lost 2, with 17 bases in between. From germline, CDR1 is MNHEY and CDR2 SVGEGT. This CDR3 has 16 residues. The DNA for the CDR3 is TGTGCCAGCAGGTACCGCTCCAAAGGGGCCTACAATGAGCAGTTCTTC. Translated, it gives CASRYRSKGAYNEQFF.

This clonotype appeared a few times. This chain uses TRBV4-3 with TRBJ2-1; D possibly corresponds to TRBD2 (7 bases). This CDR3 region has 16 residues. Germline V gene sequence: CDR1 LGHNA, CDR2 YSLEER. Trimming shortened V by 4 bases and J by 0 bases, and 13 bases separated the two germline ends. The CDR3 DNA reads TGCGCCAGCAGCCCCGAGGGGGGGAGCTCCTACAATGAGCAGTTCTTC. This gives the protein CASSPEGGSSYNEQFF.

CDR3 amino acids: CASSQEVGQGEWTQYF. The CDR3 DNA follows: TGCGCCAGCAGCCAAGAAGTCGGGCAGGGGGAATGGACCCAGTACTTC. J is TRBJ2-5 and V is TRBV4-3; 7 bases align to TRBD1. The germline CDR1 and CDR2 sequences are LGHNA and YSLEER. Trimming took 0 bases from V and 7 from J; bases not matched to a gene: 11. The CDR3 contains 16 residues.